The source of this T cell receptor (beta chain) is a study of CD8 T cells in Susac syndrome. Study summary: Patients with Susac syndrome were therapy-naive, taking corticosteroids, with some also receiving intravenous immunoglobulin, or taking intravenous immunoglobulin alone at the time their blood was drawn.

RNA was extracted with the RNeasy kit, and a quantity of roughly 0.5 to 1 ug was reverse transcribed using random hexamers. Multiplex immunoSEQ PCR targeted 54 Vbeta and 13 Jbeta TCR beta segments. MiXCR, applied by TCRdb to the immunoSEQ multiplex PCR reads, yields one record per CDR3 protein. This sample has about 200,000 distinct CDR3 sequences; roughly 91% occur once, and the top ten carry 0.085% to 0.1%. There are 11 residues in the CDR3. Germline CDR1 and CDR2: LNHDA and SQIVND (reference sequence). V gave up 7 bases and J gave up 6 bases, with 10 bases separating them. Recently defined diagnostic criteria classed the Susac syndrome patients as definite or probable. TEMRA cells were enriched by FACS, while CD8+ and CD4+ T cells were obtained through a negative isolation that was performed magnetically.

The sample taken for sequencing was CD4+ T cells from PBMCs. This clonotype was sampled from a human donor with Susac syndrome. The gene calls are TRBV19 and TRBJ2-7; TRBD2 might be the D (5 bases). The DNA for the CDR3 is TGTGCCAGTACGCGAGGGAGCGAGCAGTACTTC. Translation gives CASTRGSEQYF. The variable domain in full, completed from reference TRBV19 and TRBJ2-7, reads DGGITQSPKYLFRKEGQNVTLSCEQNLNHDAMYWYRQDPGQGLRLIYYSQIVNDFQKGDIAEGYSVSREKKESFPLTVTSAQKNPTAFYLCASTRGSEQYFGPGTRLTVT.